A selection of T cell receptor beta chains follows, all from one sample in a study of blood T cell repertoires in COVID-19. TCRdb keeps only in-frame clones here, not all; method: immunoSEQ multiplex PCR. The sample holds approximately 96,000 clones, 80% to 90% seen once. Sequences were obtained from peripheral blood. These receptors all stem from a human donor with COVID-19, enrolled during active disease. The donor label of this sample is uncertain. CDR3s include the opening cysteine and the closing phenylalanine or tryptophan. D genes are given only for firm matches. Part of the rows lack a size; the others show once, few, many or a class for expanded clones.

D gene	V gene	J gene	clone size	CDR3 protein	CDR3 DNA
.	TRBV3-1/TRBV3-2	TRBJ2-7	.	CASSQAPRLSSYEQYF	TGTGCCAGCAGCCAAGCCCCGAGGTTAAGCTCCTACGAGCAGTACTTC
.	TRBV12-3/TRBV12-4	TRBJ2-1	.	CASSPGSYNEQFF	TGTGCCAGCAGTCCAGGTTCCTACAATGAGCAGTTCTTC
TRBD2	TRBV29-1	TRBJ2-7	few	CSAPGTRGEQYF	TGCAGCGCCCCCGGGACTAGAGGCGAGCAGTACTTC
TRBD1	TRBV6-5	TRBJ2-7	.	CASSYKGALSEQYF	TGTGCCAGCAGTTACAAGGGGGCATTGAGCGAGCAGTACTTC
.	TRBV6-4	TRBJ2-5	.	CASSVGLGETQYF	TGTGCCAGCAGTGTAGGACTCGGAGAGACCCAGTACTTC
TRBD1	TRBV10-3	TRBJ2-7	.	CAISVDRVNEQYF	TGTGCCATCAGTGTTGACAGGGTCAACGAGCAGTACTTC
TRBD2	TRBV28	TRBJ2-2	.	CASGLAGGPVTGELFF	TGTGCCAGCGGGCTAGCGGGAGGGCCGGTCACCGGGGAGCTGTTTTTT
TRBD1	TRBV19	TRBJ1-2	.	CASSTGGYNYGYTF	TGTGCCAGTAGCACAGGGGGCTATAACTATGGCTACACCTTC
TRBD1	TRBV10-2	TRBJ1-2	.	CASSEGTGSGYTF	TGCGCCAGCAGTGAGGGGACAGGGAGCGGCTACACCTTC
TRBD1	TRBV5-1	TRBJ1-6	.	CASNEGTGEQPLHF	TGCGCCAGTAACGAAGGGACAGGGGAACAACCCCTCCACTTT
TRBD2	TRBV2	TRBJ2-1	.	CAGSARGDYNEQFF	TGTGCCGGCTCCGCGCGGGGGGATTACAATGAGCAGTTCTTC
.	TRBV3-1/TRBV3-2	TRBJ1-4	.	CASIGLGEKLFF	TGTGCCAGCATCGGACTCGGTGAAAAACTGTTTTTT
TRBD1	TRBV27	TRBJ1-1	.	CASSLYRGTEAFF	TGTGCCAGCAGTTTATACAGGGGCACTGAAGCTTTCTTT
.	TRBV6-1	TRBJ1-5	.	CASSEWGQSFNQPQHF	TGTGCCAGCAGTGAATGGGGCCAAAGTTTCAATCAGCCCCAGCATTTT
.	TRBV25-1	TRBJ1-1	.	CASSELRNQAFF	TGTGCCAGCAGTGAACTGAGAAACCAAGCTTTCTTT
.	TRBV19	TRBJ1-1	.	CASSAPPGNTEAFF	TGTGCCAGTAGTGCCCCGCCCGGGAACACTGAAGCTTTCTTT
.	TRBV12-5	TRBJ1-4	.	CASAPGGTTNEKLFF	TGTGCTAGTGCCCCCGGCGGGACGACTAATGAAAAACTGTTTTTT
TRBD1	TRBV19	TRBJ1-1	.	CASSIGTGSGDTEAFF	TGTGCCAGTAGTATCGGGACAGGGAGCGGGGACACTGAAGCTTTCTTT
.	TRBV19	TRBJ2-3	once	CASGGIRTDTQYF	TGTGCCAGCGGAGGGATCCGCACAGATACGCAGTATTTT
.	TRBV11-2	TRBJ1-5	.	CASSLEVGRNQPQHF	TGTGCCAGCAGCTTAGAGGTGGGCAGAAATCAGCCCCAGCATTTT
TRBD1	TRBV5-8	TRBJ2-3	once	CASSVWTGGATYTQYF	TGTGCCAGCAGCGTCTGGACAGGGGGCGCAACGTATACGCAGTATTTT
.	TRBV4-1	TRBJ1-2	once	CASSQLRGGETYGYTF	TGCGCCAGCAGCCAGCTACGTGGCGGGGAAACCTATGGCTACACCTTC
TRBD2	TRBV10-3	TRBJ2-3	.	CAISPGLAGTSTDTQYF	TGTGCCATCAGCCCGGGACTAGCGGGAACCAGCACAGATACGCAGTATTTT
TRBD1	TRBV9	TRBJ1-3	.	CASSPGTAGNTIYF	TGTGCCAGCAGCCCAGGGACAGCTGGAAACACCATATATTTT
.	TRBV5-1	TRBJ2-5	.	CASSHGLLGETQYF	TGCGCCAGCAGCCACGGTCTGCTCGGAGAGACCCAGTACTTC
.	TRBV3-1/TRBV3-2	TRBJ2-4	.	CASSQDGRENIQYF	TGTGCCAGCAGCCAAGATGGGCGGGAAAACATTCAGTACTTC
.	TRBV2	TRBJ1-1	.	CASSVGHLTEAFF	TGTGCCAGCAGTGTCGGACACTTGACTGAAGCTTTCTTT
TRBD1	TRBV6-2/TRBV6-3	TRBJ1-1	few	CASSFGTGQGTMNTEAFF	TGTGCCAGCAGTTTTGGGACTGGACAGGGCACTATGAACACTGAAGCTTTCTTT
TRBD1	TRBV18	TRBJ1-4	.	CASSPGQGTTNEKLFF	TGTGCCAGCTCACCGGGACAGGGCACAACTAATGAAAAACTGTTTTTT
.	TRBV2	TRBJ1-4	.	CASSEKLLGGATNEKLFF	TGTGCCAGCAGTGAAAAGCTCTTGGGGGGAGCAACTAATGAAAAACTGTTTTTT
.	TRBV5-1	TRBJ1-2	.	CASSEGGQTPYTF	TGCGCCAGCAGCGAAGGTGGACAGACCCCCTACACCTTC
.	TRBV10-2	TRBJ1-2	.	CASSGAGSSGYGYTF	TGCGCCAGCAGTGGGGCGGGGTCGTCAGGGTATGGCTACACCTTC
TRBD2	TRBV5-4	TRBJ2-7	.	CASSLASGTYEQYF	TGTGCCAGCAGCTTGGCTAGCGGAACCTACGAGCAGTACTTC
.	TRBV19	TRBJ1-2	.	CASSMGRDIGGYTF	TGTGCCAGTAGTATGGGCAGGGACATTGGTGGCTACACCTTC
TRBD2	TRBV10-2	TRBJ2-4	.	CASSERIWRGAAKNIQYF	TGCGCCAGCAGTGAGAGAATATGGCGGGGGGCGGCCAAAAACATTCAGTACTTC
.	TRBV20-1	TRBJ1-1	.	CSASEGSTEAFF	TGCAGTGCTAGTGAAGGGAGCACTGAAGCTTTCTTT
.	TRBV7-6	TRBJ1-5	.	CASSTRPGGRFNNQPQHF	TGTGCCAGCAGCACACGACCGGGAGGAAGATTTAACAATCAGCCCCAGCATTTT
.	TRBV11-3	TRBJ1-6	.	CASSPDSNSPLHF	TGTGCCAGCAGCCCCGACAGTAATTCACCCCTCCACTTT
.	TRBV3-1/TRBV3-2	TRBJ1-6	.	CASSLTQGWSPLHF	TGTGCCAGCAGCCTGACACAGGGTTGGTCACCCCTCCACTTT
.	TRBV3-1/TRBV3-2	TRBJ2-3	.	CASSLRGETDTQYF	TGTGCCAGCAGCCTCCGGGGAGAGACAGATACGCAGTATTTT
TRBD1	TRBV19	TRBJ2-7	.	CASSLGQGAYEQYF	TGTGCCAGTAGTCTAGGACAGGGAGCCTACGAGCAGTACTTC
.	TRBV13	TRBJ1-2	few	CASSQTTGPRVDGYTF	TGTGCCAGCAGCCAAACCACGGGCCCCAGGGTGGATGGCTACACCTTC
TRBD1	TRBV9	TRBJ1-4	.	CASSGGTGAEKLFF	TGTGCCAGCAGCGGAGGGACAGGGGCTGAAAAACTGTTTTTT
TRBD1	TRBV2	TRBJ1-4	.	CASIWGQVEGKLFF	TGTGCCAGCATCTGGGGACAGGTCGAGGGGAAACTGTTTTTT
.	TRBV12-3/TRBV12-4	TRBJ2-1	.	CASSLRSHEQFF	TGTGCCAGCAGTTTACGGTCACATGAGCAGTTCTTC
.	TRBV19	TRBJ1-1	.	CASSSSIRGGAFF	TGTGCCAGTAGTTCTAGTATAAGGGGGGGAGCTTTCTTT
TRBD2	TRBV29-1	TRBJ2-5	once	CSVVRPGLAGIGTQYF	TGCAGCGTTGTTCGGCCAGGACTAGCTGGGATCGGGACCCAGTACTTC
.	TRBV30	TRBJ2-3	.	CAWNKGGRSMTDTQYF	TGTGCCTGGAATAAGGGAGGCAGAAGTATGACAGATACGCAGTATTTT
TRBD1	TRBV19	TRBJ1-6	once	CASSATGGGSPLHF	TGTGCCAGTAGTGCTACAGGGGGCGGTTCACCCCTCCACTTT
.	TRBV19	TRBJ1-5	once	CASSPWDLPNQPQHF	TGTGCCAGTAGTCCGTGGGACTTACCCAATCAGCCCCAGCATTTT
TRBD1	TRBV3-1/TRBV3-2	TRBJ1-1	.	CASSQETGLAEAFF	TGTGCCAGCAGCCAAGAGACAGGGCTGGCTGAAGCTTTCTTT
.	TRBV7-9	TRBJ2-2	.	CASSLQGYSTGELFF	TGTGCCAGCAGCCTACAGGGTTATAGCACCGGGGAGCTGTTTTTT
.	TRBV2	TRBJ2-1	.	CASTLDSYNEQFF	TGTGCCAGCACCTTGGACAGTTACAATGAGCAGTTCTTC
.	TRBV20-1	TRBJ1-2	.	CSASVGGGYTF	TGCAGTGCTAGCGTGGGGGGAGGCTACACCTTC
.	TRBV5-1	TRBJ2-3	.	CASSLAAGADTQYF	TGCGCCAGCAGCTTGGCCGCGGGGGCTGATACGCAGTATTTT